These T cell receptor beta chains were read from a single sample in a study of blood T cells in healthy people across ages. TCRdb independently ran MiXCR on the 5' RACE reads; one entry per CDR3 protein. Among over 700,000 distinct CDR3 sequences, 20% to 25% were seen once, and the ten largest hold 9.4%. The same sample was also used in a study of T cells of mothers and their children.

The sequencing input was blood. The receptors here all came from a boy between 10 and 17 years old in good health. CDR3s include the opening cysteine and the closing phenylalanine or tryptophan. The D gene is left open where the match is weak. Only part of the rows carry a size: once, few, many, or a class if the clone is expanded.

>TRBJ1-5|.|.|TRBV2
TGTGCCAGCAGTGCGGGAAGGGTGAATCAGCCCCAGCATTTT
CASSAGRVNQPQHF
>TRBJ1-3|few|.|TRBV25-1
TGTGCCAGCAGTGAGGGGGCTGTTGGAAACACCATATATTTT
CASSEGAVGNTIYF
>TRBJ2-1|few|TRBD2|TRBV19
TGTGCCAGTAGTATGGGACTAGCGAATTACAATGAGCAGTTCTTC
CASSMGLANYNEQFF
>TRBJ2-5|.|.|TRBV12-3/TRBV12-4
TGTGCCAGCAGTCCGACCCTAGGGGGGGAGACCCAGTACTTC
CASSPTLGGETQYF
>TRBJ2-5|few|TRBD2|TRBV20-1
TGCAGTGCTAGAAGCGCGGGAGGGCCGGGGACCCAGTACTTC
CSARSAGGPGTQYF
>TRBJ1-6|once|.|TRBV24-1
TGTGCCACCAGTGATCGGACAGCTGATAAGGGTCCACCCCTCCACTTT
CATSDRTADKGPPLHF
>TRBJ2-1|.|.|TRBV11-2
TGTGCCAGCAGTCTACATACAACGCAGAGAGGCTACAATGAGCAGTTCTTC
CASSLHTTQRGYNEQFF
>TRBJ2-5|.|.|TRBV13
TGTGCCAGCAGTCCATCCGTGGGAGTCTACCAAGAGACCCAGTACTTC
CASSPSVGVYQETQYF
>TRBJ2-3|.|.|TRBV2
TGTGCCAGCAGAGTGGGCCTATCCGACACAGATACGCAGTATTTT
CASRVGLSDTDTQYF
>TRBJ2-7|.|.|TRBV7-9
TGTGCCAGCAGCTCCGTGGTTGGCGCCTACGAGCAGTACTTC
CASSSVVGAYEQYF
>TRBJ2-1|few|TRBD2|TRBV10-3
TGTGCCATCAGTGACCAAACAGGACTAGCGTCGTACAATGAGCAGTTCTTC
CAISDQTGLASYNEQFF
>TRBJ2-1|few|.|TRBV29-1
TGCAGCGGAGATGGCTCCTACAATGAGCAGTTCTTC
CSGDGSYNEQFF
>TRBJ2-1|few|.|TRBV7-9
TGTGCCAGCAGCTTAGTGGGCAGATTCTACAATGAGCAGTTCTTC
CASSLVGRFYNEQFF
>TRBJ2-7|.|TRBD2|TRBV7-2
TGTGCCAGCAGCTTGGGTGCGGGGGAGGGATACGAGCCGTACTTC
CASSLGAGEGYEPYF
>TRBJ2-1|.|TRBD2|TRBV5-1
TGCGCCAGCAGCAAAGCGGGAGGCTCTCCCTACAATGAGCAGTTCTTC
CASSKAGGSPYNEQFF
>TRBJ2-3|once|TRBD2|TRBV29-1
TGCAGCGTGTACCTAGCGGACCTAGTCACAGATACGCAGTATTTT
CSVYLADLVTDTQYF
>TRBJ2-1|few|TRBD2|TRBV4-2
TGTGCCAGCAGCCAAGTCGGCGGGAGCTCCTACAATGAGCAGTTCTTC
CASSQVGGSSYNEQFF
>TRBJ2-6|few|.|TRBV28
TGTGCCAGCAGTTTCGGCCCCTCTGGGGCCAACGTCCTGACTTTC
CASSFGPSGANVLTF
>TRBJ2-5|few|.|TRBV4-2
TGTGCCAGCAGCACCGCTAGAGAAGAGACCCAGTACTTC
CASSTAREETQYF
>TRBJ2-5|.|.|TRBV14
TGTGCCAGCAGCCAAACAAGGGCCGGAGAGACCCAGTACTTC
CASSQTRAGETQYF
>TRBJ2-7|.|.|TRBV2
TGTGCCAGCAGTCCCACGCACGAGCGATACTTC
CASSPTHERYF
>TRBJ2-7|.|.|TRBV27
TGTGCCAGCAGTTTCAAAAGTTCCTACGAGCAGTACTTC
CASSFKSSYEQYF
>TRBJ2-3|.|.|TRBV7-3
TGTGCCAGCAGCTCCGTGGGAGCGGCAGATACGCAGTATTTT
CASSSVGAADTQYF
>TRBJ2-5|few|.|TRBV5-5
TGTGCCAGCAGCTTGCGCGGGCTTCTAGAGACCCAGTACTTC
CASSLRGLLETQYF
>TRBJ2-5|few|.|TRBV29-1
TGCAGCCTCAGGGGGGGGCAAGAGACCCAGTACTTC
CSLRGGQETQYF
>TRBJ1-4|few|.|TRBV20-1
TGCAGTGCTACCACAGCAACTAATGAAAAACTGTTTTTT
CSATTATNEKLFF
>TRBJ1-4|few|.|TRBV5-5
TGTGCCAGCAGCCAGCAGGGGAGGGAGGATGAAAAACTGTTTTTT
CASSQQGREDEKLFF
>TRBJ2-1|.|TRBD1|TRBV7-9
TGTGCCAGCAGTTTCGCCCGGGACAGGGACTACAATGAGCAGTTCTTC
CASSFARDRDYNEQFF
>TRBJ2-7|.|.|TRBV5-1
TGCGCCAGCAGCTCCCCGGTTAGGGGCGAGCAGTACTTC
CASSSPVRGEQYF
>TRBJ2-7|.|.|TRBV14
TGTGCCAGCAGCCAAGTCGCGGGTGGACCGTCAGCCGAGCAGTACTTC
CASSQVAGGPSAEQYF
>TRBJ2-5|few|.|TRBV6-4
TGTGCCAGCAGTGATGGGATTGGCGGGGCCGGGTTCTTC
CASSDGIGGAGFF
>TRBJ1-2|.|TRBD1|TRBV10-1
TGCGCCAGCAGCCATCCGGGACAGGCGATGACTAACTATGGCTACACCTTC
CASSHPGQAMTNYGYTF
>TRBJ2-5|.|.|TRBV12-3/TRBV12-4
TGTGCCAGCAGTTTCTTCCCATTTCAAGAGACCCAGTACTTC
CASSFFPFQETQYF
>TRBJ1-1|few|.|TRBV29-1
TGCAGCGTTGAAGAGGGGGGGTTGAACACTGAAGCTTTCTTT
CSVEEGGLNTEAFF
>TRBJ2-6|.|.|TRBV29-1
TGCAGCGTTGACCCCGGAGGGGGCTCTGGGGCCAACGTCCTGACTTTC
CSVDPGGGSGANVLTF
>TRBJ1-1|.|.|TRBV20-1
TGCAGTGCTAGAGATATCAGGTCGGGTACTGAAGCTTTCTTT
CSARDIRSGTEAFF
>TRBJ2-7|few|.|TRBV29-1
TGCAGCGTTGAAGCGACGGCCGCCGAGCAGTACTTC
CSVEATAAEQYF
>TRBJ2-7|.|.|TRBV20-1
TGCAGTGCGCGCAGAGCCGGGGGACGTATGTCTGAGCAGTACTTC
CSARRAGGRMSEQYF
>TRBJ1-2|few|.|TRBV3-1
TGTGCCAGCAGCCACTTACAGGGAAGTGGCTACACCTTC
CASSHLQGSGYTF
>TRBJ2-1|.|TRBD2|TRBV12-3/TRBV12-4
TGTGCCAGCAGTACTAGCGGCGATTTCAATGAGCAGTTCTTC
CASSTSGDFNEQFF